Described below is a single TCR beta chain sequence and its context. The antigen is not known. Assay used: immunoSEQ multiplex PCR; TCRdb lists only in-frame clones, some missing. The top ten clones hold under 0.45% of a sample with more than 2,000,000 clones, 93% of them seen once. This specimen belongs to a study of shared clonotypes between healthy human individuals. The J segment lost 4 bases and the V segment lost 0 bases, leaving 5 bases of the junction unmatched. In germline, CDR1 is MNHEY, CDR2 SVGAGI. The CDR3 has 16 amino acids. Overall study findings and caveats: Genetic and exposure-history diversity was limited by the few donors. Clonotype sharing among donors was thought likely to change with sequencing depth. Memory subsets generally showed lower estimated richness than naive subsets.

Subsets obtained from CD4+ cells comprised CD45RA+ naive and CD45RA-negative memory cells. The source is a man younger than 35 in good health. Some clones in this sample may be carry-over from other donors' samples. Sequencing input: naive CD4+ T cells from PBMCs. As for subset: CD45RA+ positively selected. The rearrangement links TRBV6-5 to TRBJ1-2, with 10 bases lining up with TRBD1. CDR3 bases: TGTGCCAGCAGTTACTCGGGACAGGGGAAAAGCTATGGCTACACCTTC. Protein: CASSYSGQGKSYGYTF.